The 8 T cell receptor beta chains below were found in one sample sequenced in a study of CD8+ T cells in alopecia areata. Sequencing templates came from extracted RNA that was reverse transcribed into cDNA. This table comes from immunoSEQ multiplex PCR, and its TCRdb copy is limited to in-frame clones, with some not included. This table has approximately 98,000 clones, 50% to 70% appearing once. Sequences were obtained from NKG2D-low CD8+ T cells sorted from blood. The receptors shown here come from a human donor with alopecia areata.

Ten or more counts support this clone. The V call is TRBV28, the J call TRBJ2-1; D gene unclear. The V gene lost 3 bases and the J gene lost 8 bases, with 8 bases spanning the gap. The germline gives CDR1 MDHEN, CDR2 SYDVKM. This CDR3 has 12 amino acids. The CDR3: CASSFLVDEQFF. The CDR3 nucleotides are TGTGCCAGCAGTTTCCTAGTGGATGAGCAGTTCTTC.

This clone was observed once. The chain joins TRBV28 to TRBJ1-2, with D possibly matching TRBD1 (5 bases). CDR3 length: 18 residues. Looked up from germline, CDR1 is MDHEN and CDR2 is SYDVKM. Trimming left V 5 bases short and J 1 base short, with 23 bases between. The CDR3 sequence: CASSHPIREVPFNYGYTF. The DNA of the CDR3 is TGTGCCAGCAGTCATCCCATCAGGGAGGTACCTTTTAACTATGGCTACACCTTC.

The chain combines TRBV9 with TRBJ1-4, with no clear D. Trimming removed 3 bases at V and 7 bases at J, with 4 bases between. Germline CDR1 SGDLS, CDR2 YYNGEE. This CDR3 has 11 residues. CDR3 coding DNA: TGTGCCAGCAGCGCTGGTGAAAAACTGTTTTTT. Translated: CASSAGEKLFF.

The V and J genes are TRBV11-3 and TRBJ2-1; D remains unclear. V lost 0 bases to trimming and J lost 0 bases, with 9 bases between them. Per the germline V gene, CDR1 is SGHNT and CDR2 is YENEEA. CDR3 length: 16 residues. The CDR3 protein is CASSLEADSSYNEQFF. CDR3 nucleotide sequence: TGTGCCAGCAGCTTAGAGGCGGATAGCTCCTACAATGAGCAGTTCTTC.

This clone was picked up a small number of times. V usage is TRBV21-1 and J usage is TRBJ2-5; the table assigns TRBD2, which was not confirmed against the DNA. TRBV21-1 is a known pseudogene. CDR3 length: 18 amino acids. The CDR3 here is CASSRKPPPTSGQETQYF. CDR3 DNA: TGTGCCAGCAGCAGAAAACCCCCTCCGACTAGCGGGCAAGAGACCCAGTACTTC.

This clone was counted once. This rearrangement joins TRBV28 to TRBJ1-5; no reliable D call. The germline V gene has CDR1 MDHEN and CDR2 SYDVKM. The V and J ends lost 5 bases and 2 bases respectively, with 7 bases between them. CDR3 length: 13 residues. The CDR3 spells CASSPGGNQPQHF. The CDR3 nucleotides are TGTGCCAGCAGTCCAGGTGGCAATCAGCCCCAGCATTTT.

CDR3 protein: CASSGTRQAGYTF. In nucleotides, the CDR3 is TGTGCCAGCAGCGGGACCCGGCAGGCCGGCTACACCTTC. The rearrangement joins TRBV9 to TRBJ1-2, with unresolved D. This CDR3 has 13 residues. V dropped 3 bases and J dropped 8 bases, with 14 bases sitting between them. The germline V gene encodes CDR1 SGDLS and CDR2 YYNGEE.

This clone was seen a single time. V and J are TRBV15 and TRBJ2-3, with D hard to call. CDR1 is LNHNV and CDR2 is YYDKDF in the germline V gene (reference sequence). V gave up 1 base and J gave up 5 bases, with 4 bases separating them. The CDR3 runs to 12 residues. The CDR3 protein is CATSRVGDTQYF. The CDR3 DNA reads TGTGCCACCAGCAGAGTGGGAGATACGCAGTATTTT.